A selection of T cell receptor beta chains follows, all from one sample in a study of long-term antiretroviral therapy in people with HIV. Sequenced by immunoSEQ multiplex PCR; TCRdb stores in-frame clones only, minus some. The table has 25,000 to 35,000 clones, 95% seen once. The specimen comprised unsorted PBMCs, sampled 5.3 years after starting antiretroviral therapy. Every receptor here comes from a man younger than 40 with HIV. Both conserved end residues are part of each CDR3. A clone size is listed for some rows: how often the clone was seen (once, few, many), or a class if it is expanded.

abundance	v_gene	j_gene	CDR3aa
NA	TRBV11-2	TRBJ2-7	CASSLLAGGFYRDYEQYF
once	TRBV30	TRBJ2-7	CAWSPRDRVAYEQYF
NA	TRBV7-2	TRBJ2-1	CASSTPRGRSYNEQFF
NA	TRBV2	TRBJ2-5	CASRGTFKQETQYF
NA	TRBV7-3	TRBJ1-5	CASSLGLGQPQHF
NA	TRBV5-1	TRBJ2-7	CASSLVVGASGRTDEQYF
NA	TRBV27	TRBJ2-3	CASSWGAGQDTQYF
NA	TRBV15	TRBJ1-1	CATSRQGHTEAFF
NA	TRBV5-1	TRBJ1-2	CASSLVWGPNYGYTF
NA	TRBV6-4	TRBJ2-3	CASSAERGDTQYF
once	TRBV2	TRBJ1-1	CASTQDAGVTEAFF
NA	TRBV5-5	TRBJ1-2	CASSFDRDWGYTF
once	TRBV30	TRBJ2-1	CAWDPGTYNEQFF
NA	TRBV5-1	TRBJ2-3	CASSTGTSGDTDTQYF
NA	TRBV20-1	TRBJ2-1	CSAVTYNEQFF
once	TRBV12-5	TRBJ2-5	CASGPSNGETQYF
NA	TRBV4-1	TRBJ2-6	CASRGWGANVLTF
NA	TRBV20-1	TRBJ2-7	CSASVGYEQYF
NA	TRBV6-5	TRBJ1-5	CASSYSPYQPQHF
NA	TRBV7-8	TRBJ1-4	CASSLGPGGRSNEKLFF
NA	TRBV27	TRBJ2-1	CASSFVAANEQFF
NA	TRBV5-1	TRBJ1-2	CASSAGTGYNYGYTF
NA	TRBV5-1	TRBJ1-1	CASSLGPLHTEAFF
NA	TRBV6-5	TRBJ1-5	CASSPSGTDHQPQHF
NA	TRBV30	TRBJ1-5	CAWSEQGGQPQHF
NA	TRBV4-2	TRBJ2-1	CASSQEAGGRYNEQFF
NA	TRBV4-2	TRBJ2-3	CASSHKDTDTQYF
NA	TRBV7-6	TRBJ2-1	CASSPRRDNEQFF
NA	TRBV19	TRBJ2-1	CASSILRGQSYNEQFF
NA	TRBV4-2	TRBJ1-2	CASSQLGRGDYGYTF
NA	TRBV10-3	TRBJ2-3	CAISERDLSAKDTQYF
NA	TRBV4-2	TRBJ2-2	CASRANTGELFF
NA	TRBV28	TRBJ1-5	CATRDRGQPQHF
NA	TRBV5-1	TRBJ1-1	CASSGQLTSEAFF
NA	TRBV2	TRBJ1-5	CASSGYGTGNQPQHF
NA	TRBV4-3	TRBJ2-5	CASSQEVDRVFETQYF
NA	TRBV2	TRBJ2-2	CASSERGGSTGELFF
NA	TRBV9	TRBJ2-7	CASSVDIWSYEQYF
NA	TRBV2	TRBJ1-3	CASRSSFSGNTIYF
once	TRBV10-3	TRBJ2-3	CAISDLAGATDTQYF
once	TRBV7-3	TRBJ2-5	CASSLAREETQYF
NA	TRBV29-1	TRBJ2-1	CGGGRAHNEQFF
NA	TRBV7-8	TRBJ2-7	CASSFRGIEQYF
NA	TRBV25-1	TRBJ2-1	CASSEWSGADYNEQFF
NA	TRBV4-3	TRBJ2-1	CASSQEYEQFF
NA	TRBV7-8	TRBJ2-7	CASSPTGFFYEQYF
NA	TRBV7-9	TRBJ2-5	CASSSRPGLAGGRETQYF
NA	TRBV10-3	TRBJ2-7	CAISSTGGSYEQYF
NA	TRBV5-1	TRBJ2-3	CASSLAISGTDTQYF
NA	TRBV4-1	TRBJ2-2	CASSPPGQGRTGELFF
NA	TRBV6-5	TRBJ2-1	CASSAPGQLNNEQFF
medium-sized	TRBV5-6	TRBJ1-6	CASSRQGALGSYNSPLHF